This T cell receptor beta chain was sequenced for a study of response to subunit inactivated influenza vaccine. This CDR3 has 15 amino acids. V was cut by 5 bases and J by 4 bases, with 17 bases left in between. The germline V gene encodes CDR1 SGHTA and CDR2 FQGNSA. TCRdb recomputed calls from the RT-PCR reads with MiXCR, one row per CDR3 protein. The table has 650,000 to 700,000 distinct CDR3 sequences, 15% to 19% seen once. Study results and caveats: A suggestion made by the authors is that each seasonal influenza vaccination recruits few new T cells.

As regards this clonotype: Its target is not known.

The sequenced sample was PBMCs from blood, obtained 11 to 12 days after vaccination. This TCR derives from a man aged 50-60 years who received an inactivated influenza vaccine. V is TRBV7-2 and J is TRBJ1-2; the D is unclear. CDR3 loop: CASSPSRVGGYGYTF. DNA of the CDR3: TGTGCCAGCAGCCCATCGAGGGTGGGAGGCTATGGCTACACCTTC. The complete variable domain, with remaining parts taken from reference TRBV7-2 and TRBJ1-2, reads GAGVSQSPSNKVTEKGKDVELRCDPISGHTALYWYRQSLGQGLEFLIYFQGNSAPDKSGLPSDRFSAERTGGSVSTLTIQRTQQEDSAVYLCASSPSRVGGYGYTFGSGTRLTVV.